The clone carrying this T cell receptor (beta chain) was seen only a few times. This record comes from a study of human T cells and chemical hapten exposure. Study context: All patients underwent weekly scalp dosing with diphenylcyclopropenone for the full roughly 25-week study. Chiefly female patients presented with alopecia areata, totalis or universalis.

Time point specified: patch test 3, about 24 weeks after DPC sensitization. Stated treatment: therapeutic diphenylcyclopropenone sensitization with weekly scalp DPC. It was the library that attached unique molecular identifiers to individual cDNA molecules. A single record per CDR3 protein comes from TCRdb applying MiXCR to the RACE reads. The sample has 80,000 to 100,000 distinct CDR3 sequences; 11% are singletons. Looked up from germline, CDR1 is MNHNS and CDR2 is SASEGT. The CDR3 has 13 amino acids. Trimming removed 10 bases at V and 3 bases at J, with 15 bases between. The V and J genes are TRBV6-1 and TRBJ1-1, with D perhaps TRBD1 (6 bases). The sample in question was whole blood, obtained in connection with sensitization to the hapten diphenylcyclopropenone (DPC). The receptor comes from a woman in her thirties with alopecia areata. Some clones in this sample may be carry-over from other donors' samples. DNA for the CDR3: TGTGCCACCAGCAGGGGTTCGGACACTGAAGCTTTCTTT. Residues: CATSRGSDTEAFF.